A selection of T cell receptor beta chains follows, all from one sample in a study of CD8+ T cells in alopecia areata. Profiling relied on immunoSEQ multiplex PCR, and the TCRdb table lists in-frame clones only, not all of them. The data contain about 190,000 clones, approximately 56% of them singletons. The source was CD4+ T cells sorted from blood, collected at week 0. The receptors originated from a human donor with alopecia areata. Both conserved end residues are part of each CDR3. The order of the fields is V gene, D gene, J gene, clone size, CDR3 DNA, CDR3 protein. A D gene is named only where the DNA matches it firmly. A row's size may be missing; if present it is once, few, many or a size class.

TRBV29-1	.	TRBJ2-1	.	TGCAGCGTTGAAGCCGGGGTGCATGAGCAGTTCTTC	CSVEAGVHEQFF
TRBV20-1	.	TRBJ2-3	few	TGCAGTGCTAGAGTCACAGATACGCAGTATTTT	CSARVTDTQYF
TRBV5-1	TRBD1	TRBJ2-7	.	TGCGCCAGCAGCTATGGGGGGCTGGGACAGGACTCCTACGAGCAGTACTTC	CASSYGGLGQDSYEQYF
TRBV7-8	.	TRBJ1-5	.	TGTGCCAGCAGCCGGAACAGGGCGGATCAGCCCCAGCATTTT	CASSRNRADQPQHF
TRBV23-1	.	TRBJ2-5	.	TGCGCCAGCAGTCATACAGGGAGACAAGAGACCCAGTACTTC	CASSHTGRQETQYF
TRBV14	.	TRBJ2-5	.	TGTGCCAGCAGCCAAGAGCACAGGACAGAACAAGAGACCCAGTACTTC	CASSQEHRTEQETQYF
TRBV29-1	.	TRBJ2-5	.	TGCAGCGTTGAGCGGCAGAAAGAGACCCAGTACTTC	CSVERQKETQYF
TRBV7-2	.	TRBJ2-5	.	TGTGCCAGCAGCTTGAAGGACTTC	CASSLKDF
TRBV29-1	.	TRBJ2-4	.	TGCAGCTGCAAGCAACTAGCCAAAAACATTCAGTACTTC	CSCKQLAKNIQYF
TRBV6-5	.	TRBJ1-2	.	TGTGCCAGCAGTTCAGTGGGAGGCTACACCTTC	CASSSVGGYTF
TRBV10-3	.	TRBJ1-2	.	TGTGCCACCACACGAGGGGATCGAGGCTACACCTTC	CATTRGDRGYTF
TRBV7-2	TRBD1	TRBJ2-7	.	TGTGCCAGCAGCTTGGCAGGGGGAAATCGCGAGCAGTACTTC	CASSLAGGNREQYF
TRBV27	.	TRBJ2-3	.	TGTGCCAGCAGTCTCACTCGACAGGCTAATACGCAGTATTTT	CASSLTRQANTQYF
TRBV27	.	TRBJ2-7	.	TGTGCCAGCAGTTTCGGCCCTGAAGGCTCCTACGAGCAGTACTTC	CASSFGPEGSYEQYF
TRBV30	TRBD2	TRBJ2-1	few	TGTGCCTGGAGTGTACTGGGACTAGCGGGGGCAAGGGTTGAGCAGTTCTTC	CAWSVLGLAGARVEQFF
TRBV30	.	TRBJ1-5	.	TGTGCCTGGAGTGCCGGGAGACTTGATCAGCCCCAGCATTTT	CAWSAGRLDQPQHF
TRBV7-2	.	TRBJ1-2	.	TGTGCCAGCAGCTTATTGGCGGCAGACTATGGCTACACCTTC	CASSLLAADYGYTF
TRBV6-5	.	TRBJ2-7	few	TGTGCCAGCAGCGCGGGGTTCAATTACGAGCAGTACTTC	CASSAGFNYEQYF
TRBV27	.	TRBJ2-7	.	TGTGCCAGCCCCCCCAACGAGCAGTACTTC	CASPPNEQYF
TRBV30	TRBD2	TRBJ2-1	.	TGTGCCTGGAGAACCCCGGGGGGTCTAAATGAGCAGTTCTTC	CAWRTPGGLNEQFF
TRBV5-1	.	TRBJ2-3	.	TGCGCCAGCAGCTTGGATGGCTCCCCTACAGATACGCAGTATTTT	CASSLDGSPTDTQYF
TRBV30	.	TRBJ2-1	.	TGTGCCTGGAGCCCCTCCTACAATGAGCAGTTCTTC	CAWSPSYNEQFF
TRBV9	TRBD1	TRBJ2-2	.	TGTGCCAGCAGCCCTCGGACAGGGACGAACACCGGGGAGCTGTTTTTT	CASSPRTGTNTGELFF
TRBV30	.	TRBJ2-7	.	TGTGCCTGGAGTGCCGGGACTGAATACGAGCAGTACTTC	CAWSAGTEYEQYF
TRBV2	.	TRBJ2-7	once	TGTGCCAGCAGTGCGGGGGTCTACGAGCAGTACTTC	CASSAGVYEQYF
TRBV5-1	.	TRBJ2-2	.	TGCGCCAGCAGCCAGGGACAAACCGGGGAGCTGTTTTTT	CASSQGQTGELFF
TRBV9	TRBD2	TRBJ2-7	.	TGTGCCAGCAGCGTGGCAGCGGGGGCCGCCTACGAGCAGTACTTC	CASSVAAGAAYEQYF
TRBV7-2	.	TRBJ1-1	.	TGTGCCAGCAGCGGGACATTACGCGGAGCTTTCTTT	CASSGTLRGAFF
TRBV30	TRBD1	TRBJ2-5	.	TGTGCCTGGAGTCCGGGGACAGGGAACCAAGAGACCCAGTACTTC	CAWSPGTGNQETQYF
TRBV29-1	.	TRBJ2-7	.	TGCAGCGTCCGCGAGGGGCTCTATTACGAGCAGTACTTC	CSVREGLYYEQYF
TRBV30	.	TRBJ1-5	.	TGTGCCTGGAGTGGCAGCCCCGGTCAGCCCCAGCATTTT	CAWSGSPGQPQHF
TRBV4-2	TRBD1	TRBJ2-5	.	TGTGCCAGCAGCCAAGAGGTGGCCAGGGGGAAGGGTGAGACCCAGTACTTC	CASSQEVARGKGETQYF
TRBV29-1	.	TRBJ2-3	.	TGCAGCGTTGACGGGCGAAGAGGCACAGATACGCAGTATTTT	CSVDGRRGTDTQYF
TRBV6-5	.	TRBJ1-6	.	TGTGCCAGCAGTTCGGGGTCCCGAATTTATAATTCACCCCTCCACTTT	CASSSGSRIYNSPLHF
TRBV29-1	TRBD1	TRBJ1-4	once	TGCAGCGTCGCCCAGGGGGGAGAAACTAATGAAAAACTGTTTTTT	CSVAQGGETNEKLFF